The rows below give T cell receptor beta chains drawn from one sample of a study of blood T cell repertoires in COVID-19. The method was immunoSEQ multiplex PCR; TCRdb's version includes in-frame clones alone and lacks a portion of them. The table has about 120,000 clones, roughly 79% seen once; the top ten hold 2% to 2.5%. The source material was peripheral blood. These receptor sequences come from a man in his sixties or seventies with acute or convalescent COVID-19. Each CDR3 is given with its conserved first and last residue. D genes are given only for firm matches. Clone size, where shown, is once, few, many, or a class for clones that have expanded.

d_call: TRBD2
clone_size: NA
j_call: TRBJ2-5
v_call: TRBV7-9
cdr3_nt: TGTGCCAGCAGCCCGACTAGCGGGGGCTTCGAGACCCAGTACTTC
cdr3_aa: CASSPTSGGFETQYF

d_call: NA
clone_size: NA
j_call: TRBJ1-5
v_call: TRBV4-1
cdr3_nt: TGCGCCAGCAGCCCGACAGACACCAATCAGCCCCAGCATTTT
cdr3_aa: CASSPTDTNQPQHF

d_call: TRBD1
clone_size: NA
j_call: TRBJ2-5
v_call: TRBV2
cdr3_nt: TGTGCCAGCAGGGGACAGGTGGGAGAGACCCAGTACTTC
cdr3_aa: CASRGQVGETQYF

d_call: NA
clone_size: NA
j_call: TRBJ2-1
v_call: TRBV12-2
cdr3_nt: TGTGCAAGTCGCTTAGGTTACCCACCGGCAGCGGGGGATTCCTACAATGAGCAGTTCTTC
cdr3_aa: CASRLGYPPAAGDSYNEQFF

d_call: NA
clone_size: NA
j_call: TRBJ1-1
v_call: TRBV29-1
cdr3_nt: TGCAGCGTTGAAGTGGGGGGTTGGGGTGAAGCTTTCTTT
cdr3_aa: CSVEVGGWGEAFF

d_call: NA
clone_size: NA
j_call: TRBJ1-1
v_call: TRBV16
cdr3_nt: TGTGCCAGCAGCCAATTAGGGGCAGACCGGAACACTGAAGCTTTCTTT
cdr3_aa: CASSQLGADRNTEAFF

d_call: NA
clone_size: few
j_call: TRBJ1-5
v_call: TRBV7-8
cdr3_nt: TGTGCCAGCAGCTTAGTAAGATCTAATAGCAATCAGCCCCAGCATTTT
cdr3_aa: CASSLVRSNSNQPQHF

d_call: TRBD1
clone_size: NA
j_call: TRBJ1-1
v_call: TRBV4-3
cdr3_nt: TGCGCCAGCAGCCAAGGTACAGGGGTACCTGAAGCTTTCTTT
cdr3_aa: CASSQGTGVPEAFF

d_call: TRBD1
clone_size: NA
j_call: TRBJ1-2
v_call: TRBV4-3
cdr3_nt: TGCGCCAGCAGCCAAGCGGGGACAGGGGAGGTATGGAGCTACACCTTC
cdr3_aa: CASSQAGTGEVWSYTF

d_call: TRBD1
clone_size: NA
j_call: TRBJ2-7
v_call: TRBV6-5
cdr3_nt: TGTGCCAGCAGAACAATACAGGGGGCCGGCGAGCAGTACTTC
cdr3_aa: CASRTIQGAGEQYF

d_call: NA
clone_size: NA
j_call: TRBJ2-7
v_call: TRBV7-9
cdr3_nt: TGTGCCAGCAGCACTTCCTACGAGCAGTACTTC
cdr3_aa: CASSTSYEQYF

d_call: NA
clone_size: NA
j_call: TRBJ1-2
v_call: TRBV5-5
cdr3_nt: TGTGCCAGCAGCTTGGCCAAGGGGCAGGGTGGCTACACCTTC
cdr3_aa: CASSLAKGQGGYTF

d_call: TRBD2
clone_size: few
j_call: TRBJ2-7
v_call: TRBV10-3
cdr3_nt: TGTGCCACCACGGGGGGGAGCTCCTACGAGCAGTACTTC
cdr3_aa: CATTGGSSYEQYF

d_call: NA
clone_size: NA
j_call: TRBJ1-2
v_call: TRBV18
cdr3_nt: TGTGCCAGCTCACCTATGGACAGCTACTACTATGGCTACACCTTC
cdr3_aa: CASSPMDSYYYGYTF

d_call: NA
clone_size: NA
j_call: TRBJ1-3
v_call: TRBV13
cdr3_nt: TGTGCCAGCAAGAGATCGGGGAGTGGAAACACCATATATTTT
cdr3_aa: CASKRSGSGNTIYF

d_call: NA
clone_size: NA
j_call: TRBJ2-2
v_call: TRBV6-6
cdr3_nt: TGTGCCAGCAGTCGACCAATAGAGGGCGGGGAGCTGTTTTTT
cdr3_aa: CASSRPIEGGELFF

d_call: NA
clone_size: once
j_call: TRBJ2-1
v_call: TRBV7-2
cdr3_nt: TGTGCCAGCACCTCGTTCAATGAGCAGTTCTTC
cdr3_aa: CASTSFNEQFF

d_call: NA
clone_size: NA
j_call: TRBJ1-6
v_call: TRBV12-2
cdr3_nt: TGTGCAAGTCGCGTAGCCCGACAGGGGAATAATTCACCCCTCCACTTT
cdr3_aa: CASRVARQGNNSPLHF

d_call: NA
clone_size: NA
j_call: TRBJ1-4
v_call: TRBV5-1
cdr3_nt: TGCGCCAGCAGCTTGCCCGGGGGGGCCGACGAAAAACTGTTTTTT
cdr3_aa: CASSLPGGADEKLFF

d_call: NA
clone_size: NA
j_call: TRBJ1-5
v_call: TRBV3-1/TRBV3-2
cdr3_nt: TGTGCCAGCAGCCAAGGCAGAATTAATCAGCCCCAGCATTTT
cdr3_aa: CASSQGRINQPQHF

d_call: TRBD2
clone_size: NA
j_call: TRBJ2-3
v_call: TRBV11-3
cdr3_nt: TGTGCCAGCAGCGTTGTAGCGGGGGGGATCACAGATACGCAGTATTTT
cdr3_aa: CASSVVAGGITDTQYF

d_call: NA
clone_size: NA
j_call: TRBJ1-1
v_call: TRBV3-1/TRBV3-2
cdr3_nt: TGTGCCAGCAGCCACGGACAAACCCCTGAAGCTTTCTTT
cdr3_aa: CASSHGQTPEAFF

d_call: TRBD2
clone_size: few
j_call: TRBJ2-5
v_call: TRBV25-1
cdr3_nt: TGTGCCACCCGGAAGGGGTTAGCGGGGGTTGAGACCCAGTACTTC
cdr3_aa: CATRKGLAGVETQYF

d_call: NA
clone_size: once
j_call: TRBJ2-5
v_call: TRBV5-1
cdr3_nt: TGCGCCAGCAGTTACGGACAGATTCAAGAGACCCAGTACTTC
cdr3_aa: CASSYGQIQETQYF

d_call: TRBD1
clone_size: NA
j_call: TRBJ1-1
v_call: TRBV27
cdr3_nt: TGTGCCAGCAGTAAACAGGGGAGAAACTTGAACACTGAAGCTTTCTTT
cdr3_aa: CASSKQGRNLNTEAFF

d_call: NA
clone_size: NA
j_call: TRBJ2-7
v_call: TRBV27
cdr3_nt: TGTGCCAGCAGTTTGCAGGGGCCTCCCTACGAGCAGTACTTC
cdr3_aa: CASSLQGPPYEQYF

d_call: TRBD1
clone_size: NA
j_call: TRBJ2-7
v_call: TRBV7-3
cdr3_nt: TGTGCCAGCAGCCTGACAGGGGGCGCCGAGCAGTACTTC
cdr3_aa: CASSLTGGAEQYF

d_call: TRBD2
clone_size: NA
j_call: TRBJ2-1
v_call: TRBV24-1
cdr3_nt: TGTGCCACCAGTGCCCCGGGGGGCCTAGCGGGGGGGCTCAATGAGCAGTTCTTC
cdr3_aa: CATSAPGGLAGGLNEQFF

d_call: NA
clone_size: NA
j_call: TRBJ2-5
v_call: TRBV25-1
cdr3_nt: TGTGCCAGCAGTGACCATTCTAGCCCCCAAGAGACCCAGTACTTC
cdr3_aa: CASSDHSSPQETQYF

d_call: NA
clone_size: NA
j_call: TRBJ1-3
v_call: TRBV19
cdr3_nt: TGTGCCAGTAGTATAGAGGCAGGCTCTGGAAACACCATATATTTT
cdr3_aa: CASSIEAGSGNTIYF

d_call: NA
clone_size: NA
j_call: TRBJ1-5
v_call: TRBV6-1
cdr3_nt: TGTGCCAGCAGTGAGATGGGGGAGGACAATCAGCCCCAGCATTTT
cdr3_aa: CASSEMGEDNQPQHF

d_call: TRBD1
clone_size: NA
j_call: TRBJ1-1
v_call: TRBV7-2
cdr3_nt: TGTGCCAGCAGCTTGACAGGGTCTGACACTGAAGCTTTCTTT
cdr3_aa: CASSLTGSDTEAFF

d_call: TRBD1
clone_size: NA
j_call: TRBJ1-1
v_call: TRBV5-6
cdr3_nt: TGTGCCAGCAGGGGGACAGGGCCCACTGAAGCTTTCTTT
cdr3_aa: CASRGTGPTEAFF

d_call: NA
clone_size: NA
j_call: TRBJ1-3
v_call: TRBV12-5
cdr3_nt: TGTGCTAGTGGTCCACGGGGGGCGCCCGGAAACACCATATATTTT
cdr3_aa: CASGPRGAPGNTIYF

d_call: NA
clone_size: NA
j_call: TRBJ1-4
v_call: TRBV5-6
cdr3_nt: TGTGCCAGCAGCACTGGTGAAAAACTGTTTTTT
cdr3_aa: CASSTGEKLFF

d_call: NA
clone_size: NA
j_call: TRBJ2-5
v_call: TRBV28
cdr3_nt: TGTGCCAGCAGTTCGTGGGGAGAAACCCACACAGAGACCCAGTACTTC
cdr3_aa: CASSSWGETHTETQYF

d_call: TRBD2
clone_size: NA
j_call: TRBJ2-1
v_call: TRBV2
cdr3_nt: TGTGCCAGCAGTCCCAAACGCAGCGGGGGTCTGGGCGAGCAGTTCTTC
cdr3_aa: CASSPKRSGGLGEQFF

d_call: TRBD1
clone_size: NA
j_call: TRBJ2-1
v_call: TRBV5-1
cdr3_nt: TGCGCCAGCAGCTTGGATGGGACAGGGAGCTACAATGAGCAGTTCTTC
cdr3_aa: CASSLDGTGSYNEQFF

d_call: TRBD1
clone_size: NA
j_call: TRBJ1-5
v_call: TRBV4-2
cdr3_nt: TGTGCCAGCAGCTCGGGGTCAGGGGGACTGAATCAGCCCCAGCATTTT
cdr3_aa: CASSSGSGGLNQPQHF

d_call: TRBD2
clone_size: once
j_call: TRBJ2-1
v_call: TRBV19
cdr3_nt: TGTGCCAGTAGTATAGTCGGCGGGGGAGGCAATGAGCAGTTCTTC
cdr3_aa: CASSIVGGGGNEQFF

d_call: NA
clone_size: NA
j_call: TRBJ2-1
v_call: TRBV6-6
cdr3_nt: TGTGCCAGCAGTTATGAGGCCTACAATGAGCAGTTCTTC
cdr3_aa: CASSYEAYNEQFF

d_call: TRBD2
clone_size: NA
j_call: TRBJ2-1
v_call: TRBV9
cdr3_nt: TGTGCCAGCAGCGTAGGTGATAGCGGGGGGGCAAATGAGCAGTTCTTC
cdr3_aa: CASSVGDSGGANEQFF

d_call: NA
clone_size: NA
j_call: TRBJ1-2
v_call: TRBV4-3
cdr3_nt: TGCGCCAGCAGCCAACGGACAGCCACTAACTATGGCTACACCTTC
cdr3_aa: CASSQRTATNYGYTF

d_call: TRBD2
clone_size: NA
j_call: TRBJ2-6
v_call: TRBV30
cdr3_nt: TGTGCCTGGAGTCCACTAGCGGGGGGCTCTGGGGCCAACGTCCTGACTTTC
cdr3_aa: CAWSPLAGGSGANVLTF

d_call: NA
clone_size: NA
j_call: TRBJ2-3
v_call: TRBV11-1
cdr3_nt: TGTGCCAGCAGGACAGTTGGCGCAGATACGCAGTATTTT
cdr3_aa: CASRTVGADTQYF

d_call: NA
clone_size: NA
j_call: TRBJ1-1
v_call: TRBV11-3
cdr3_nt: TGTGCCAGCAGCTTTACAGGAGAAGCTTTCTTT
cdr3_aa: CASSFTGEAFF